The rows below give T cell receptor beta chains drawn from one sample of a study of blood T cell repertoires in COVID-19. Produced via immunoSEQ multiplex PCR; TCRdb's table is partial and in-frame only. The sample lists roughly 100,000 clones, around 86% occurring once. Sequencing input: peripheral blood. These receptor sequences come from a man aged 50-59 years with acute or convalescent COVID-19. CDR3s leave out the opening cysteine and the closing phenylalanine or tryptophan. The order of the fields is CDR3 length, V gene, J gene, CDR3 protein.

cdr3_length: 15; v_call: TRBV4-2; j_call: TRBJ1-4; cdr3_aa: ASSQGTDPATNEKLF
cdr3_length: 15; v_call: TRBV7-9; j_call: TRBJ2-3; cdr3_aa: ASSLEGRGTSTDTQY
cdr3_length: 11; v_call: TRBV12-3/TRBV12-4; j_call: TRBJ2-7; cdr3_aa: ASSLGHPPEQY
cdr3_length: 16; v_call: TRBV18; j_call: TRBJ2-5; cdr3_aa: ASSPGPTSGRAGGTQY
cdr3_length: 14; v_call: TRBV5-1; j_call: TRBJ1-4; cdr3_aa: ASSPTRQGTNEKLF
cdr3_length: 11; v_call: TRBV12-3/TRBV12-4; j_call: TRBJ2-5; cdr3_aa: ASSLRLAETQY
cdr3_length: 13; v_call: TRBV24-1; j_call: TRBJ1-1; cdr3_aa: ATSDGQDATTEAF
cdr3_length: 12; v_call: TRBV18; j_call: TRBJ2-7; cdr3_aa: ASADSPSSYEQY
cdr3_length: 12; v_call: TRBV6-5; j_call: TRBJ2-1; cdr3_aa: ASSLNGGRNEQF
cdr3_length: 16; v_call: TRBV18; j_call: TRBJ2-2; cdr3_aa: ASSPVNGGDLNTGELF
cdr3_length: 13; v_call: TRBV6-5; j_call: TRBJ2-7; cdr3_aa: ASSPRWAGVREQY
cdr3_length: 10; v_call: TRBV15; j_call: TRBJ2-2; cdr3_aa: ATSRTSGELF
cdr3_length: 13; v_call: TRBV5-1; j_call: TRBJ2-5; cdr3_aa: ASSLRAGSRETQY
cdr3_length: 13; v_call: TRBV27; j_call: TRBJ2-3; cdr3_aa: ASSWEGWGTDTQY
cdr3_length: 18; v_call: TRBV19; j_call: TRBJ1-1; cdr3_aa: ASRETGAGGEGDMNTEAF
cdr3_length: 11; v_call: TRBV28; j_call: TRBJ1-4; cdr3_aa: ASRTSGSEKLF
cdr3_length: 12; v_call: TRBV28; j_call: TRBJ2-7; cdr3_aa: ASSTSGRLYEQY
cdr3_length: 14; v_call: TRBV27; j_call: TRBJ1-6; cdr3_aa: ASSPRQGSYNSPLH
cdr3_length: 14; v_call: TRBV6-6; j_call: TRBJ2-5; cdr3_aa: ASTQRSGGPSETQY
cdr3_length: 14; v_call: TRBV19; j_call: TRBJ2-3; cdr3_aa: ASSNPDRRETDTQY
cdr3_length: 11; v_call: TRBV28; j_call: TRBJ2-3; cdr3_aa: ASSHLSGDTQY
cdr3_length: 12; v_call: TRBV21-1; j_call: TRBJ2-4; cdr3_aa: ASCLAGGKNIQY
cdr3_length: 13; v_call: TRBV3-1/TRBV3-2; j_call: TRBJ1-5; cdr3_aa: ASSQAGTGGLPQH
cdr3_length: 13; v_call: TRBV18; j_call: TRBJ1-2; cdr3_aa: ASSPNSQVNYGYT
cdr3_length: 11; v_call: TRBV10-3; j_call: TRBJ1-3; cdr3_aa: AISDRVGNTIY
cdr3_length: 12; v_call: TRBV29-1; j_call: TRBJ2-5; cdr3_aa: SVASTGIQETQY
cdr3_length: 14; v_call: TRBV4-2; j_call: TRBJ2-7; cdr3_aa: ASSQEMTGIAYEQY
cdr3_length: 13; v_call: TRBV10-1; j_call: TRBJ2-5; cdr3_aa: ASSESRGAGETQY
cdr3_length: 12; v_call: TRBV7-9; j_call: TRBJ2-7; cdr3_aa: ASSPRDRDYEQY
cdr3_length: 11; v_call: TRBV10-3; j_call: TRBJ1-1; cdr3_aa: AILNSMNTEAF
cdr3_length: 13; v_call: TRBV28; j_call: TRBJ1-5; cdr3_aa: ASSPVGGFNQPQH
cdr3_length: 14; v_call: TRBV10-2; j_call: TRBJ1-1; cdr3_aa: ASSLGPGLWNTEAF
cdr3_length: 12; v_call: TRBV6-5; j_call: TRBJ2-4; cdr3_aa: ASTLGQVKNIQY
cdr3_length: 11; v_call: TRBV3-1/TRBV3-2; j_call: TRBJ1-3; cdr3_aa: ASRRFSGNTIY
cdr3_length: 12; v_call: TRBV28; j_call: TRBJ2-3; cdr3_aa: ASRPSGSADTQY
cdr3_length: 10; v_call: TRBV28; j_call: TRBJ2-5; cdr3_aa: ASSSTAETQY
cdr3_length: 11; v_call: TRBV14; j_call: TRBJ2-1; cdr3_aa: ASSLQEFMTQF
cdr3_length: 14; v_call: TRBV10-3; j_call: TRBJ1-2; cdr3_aa: AISETGGYPGNGYT
cdr3_length: 13; v_call: TRBV5-1; j_call: TRBJ1-2; cdr3_aa: ASSSGQGVYYGYT
cdr3_length: 13; v_call: TRBV5-1; j_call: TRBJ2-1; cdr3_aa: ASSRGLGGYNEQF
cdr3_length: 11; v_call: TRBV7-2; j_call: TRBJ1-2; cdr3_aa: ASSTPGVPGYT
cdr3_length: 11; v_call: TRBV19; j_call: TRBJ1-5; cdr3_aa: ASTTNGGQPQH
cdr3_length: 11; v_call: TRBV3-1/TRBV3-2; j_call: TRBJ2-7; cdr3_aa: ASSPTSHYEQY
cdr3_length: 12; v_call: TRBV2; j_call: TRBJ1-3; cdr3_aa: ARQGDFGGNTIY
cdr3_length: 14; v_call: TRBV4-1; j_call: TRBJ2-1; cdr3_aa: ASSQRTSGSRNEQF
cdr3_length: 14; v_call: TRBV27; j_call: TRBJ2-6; cdr3_aa: ASSLRTGSGANVLT
cdr3_length: 12; v_call: TRBV9; j_call: TRBJ2-5; cdr3_aa: ASTQGLAQETQY
cdr3_length: 14; v_call: TRBV11-1; j_call: TRBJ1-2; cdr3_aa: ASSSLQGATDYGYT
cdr3_length: 14; v_call: TRBV18; j_call: TRBJ2-2; cdr3_aa: ASSPTGTSLTGELF
cdr3_length: 15; v_call: TRBV12-1; j_call: TRBJ2-7; cdr3_aa: ASSFVFVSGGTDEQY
cdr3_length: 17; v_call: TRBV11-3; j_call: TRBJ2-1; cdr3_aa: ASSLDRRTSSLPYNEQF
cdr3_length: 13; v_call: TRBV9; j_call: TRBJ1-3; cdr3_aa: ASSPTRGYGNTIY
cdr3_length: 15; v_call: TRBV4-1; j_call: TRBJ2-1; cdr3_aa: ASSQVWRLAGTNEQF